The text below deals with one T cell receptor beta chain. The data stem from a study of blood T cell repertoires in COVID-19. Overall study context: Italy, Spain and the United States were the sources of the convalescent and acute COVID-19 samples. T cells, B-cell-depleted T cells, or PBMCs provided the cDNA or gDNA that served as material.

The CDR3 covers 12 residues. Germline trimming cut 5 bases from V and 8 bases from J; bases unmatched to any gene: 5. CDR1 is SNHLY and CDR2 is FYNNEI in the germline V gene. As processed by the authors: Nucleated cell counts were estimated from reference gene primer amplification. Data came from immunoSEQ multiplex PCR; TCRdb stores just in-frame clones and leaves some out. That table is the source of V, J and clone size, and D and trimming were worked out from the DNA. Counted here are tens of thousands of clones, approximately 90% occurring once; the ten biggest clones make up roughly 5%. Source material: peripheral blood. The clonotype comes from a woman of 80 years or more with active COVID-19. The chain links TRBV2 to TRBJ1-1, with TRBD1 matching 7 bases. The CDR3 DNA reads TGTGCCAGCAGTTACAGGGGAAGGGAAGCTTTCTTT. It codes for CASSYRGREAFF.